The clone carrying this T cell receptor (beta chain) was observed a single time. Antigen: not known. The sample is drawn from a study of PD-L1 blockade in urothelial cancer. Study outcomes and limitations: TCR clonality was measured in pretreatment peripheral blood. Clonality below the median predicted better survival.

Time point given: pretreatment peripheral blood. Germline-derived CDR1 and CDR2 are MDHEN and SYDVKM. Unmatched junction bases numbered 2, after V lost 6 bases and J lost 3 bases. This CDR3 has 14 amino acids. Measured with immunoSEQ multiplex PCR; TCRdb has only the in-frame clones, and not every one. The sample shows roughly 130,000 clones, 65% to 85% of them seen only once. The material sequenced was PBMCs, taken around atezolizumab (anti-PD-L1) treatment. This clonotype was obtained from a man over 45 with urothelial cancer. The rearrangement uses TRBV28 and TRBJ1-2; TRBD1 matches at 12 bases. CDR3 DNA sequence: TGTGCCAGCAGGGGACAGGGGGCTGACTATGGCTACACCTTC. This encodes CASRGQGADYGYTF.